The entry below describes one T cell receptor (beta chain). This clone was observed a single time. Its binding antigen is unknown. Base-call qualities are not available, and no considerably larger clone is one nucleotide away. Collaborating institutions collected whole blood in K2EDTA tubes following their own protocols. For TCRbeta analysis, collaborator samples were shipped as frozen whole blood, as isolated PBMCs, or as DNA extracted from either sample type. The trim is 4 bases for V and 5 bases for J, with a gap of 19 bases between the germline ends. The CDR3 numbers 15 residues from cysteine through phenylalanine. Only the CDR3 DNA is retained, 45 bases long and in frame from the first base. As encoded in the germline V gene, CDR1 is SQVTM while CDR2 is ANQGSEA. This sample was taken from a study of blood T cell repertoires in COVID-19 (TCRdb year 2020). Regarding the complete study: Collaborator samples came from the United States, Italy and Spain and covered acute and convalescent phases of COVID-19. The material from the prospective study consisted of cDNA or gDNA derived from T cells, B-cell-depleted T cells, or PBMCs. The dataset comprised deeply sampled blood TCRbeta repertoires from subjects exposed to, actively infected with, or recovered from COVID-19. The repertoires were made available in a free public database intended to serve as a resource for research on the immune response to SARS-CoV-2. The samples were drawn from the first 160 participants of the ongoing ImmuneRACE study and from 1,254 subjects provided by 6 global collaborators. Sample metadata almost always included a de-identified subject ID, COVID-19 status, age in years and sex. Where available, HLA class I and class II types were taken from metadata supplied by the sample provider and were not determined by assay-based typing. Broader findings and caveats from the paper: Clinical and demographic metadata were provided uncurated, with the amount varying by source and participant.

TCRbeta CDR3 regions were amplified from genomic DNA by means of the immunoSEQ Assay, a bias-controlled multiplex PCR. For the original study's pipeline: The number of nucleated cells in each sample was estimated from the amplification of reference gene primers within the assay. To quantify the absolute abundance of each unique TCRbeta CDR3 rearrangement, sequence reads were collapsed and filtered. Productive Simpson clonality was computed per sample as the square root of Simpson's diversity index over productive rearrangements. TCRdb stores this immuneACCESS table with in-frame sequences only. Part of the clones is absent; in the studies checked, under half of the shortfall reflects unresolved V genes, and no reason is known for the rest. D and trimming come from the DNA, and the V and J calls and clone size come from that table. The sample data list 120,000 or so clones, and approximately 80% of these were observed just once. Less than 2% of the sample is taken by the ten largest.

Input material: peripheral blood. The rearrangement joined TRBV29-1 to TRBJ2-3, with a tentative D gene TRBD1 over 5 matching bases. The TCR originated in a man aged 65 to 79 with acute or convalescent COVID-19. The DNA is TGCAGCGTTGTCCGTTTACAGGCTCCCTTAGATACGCAGTATTTT. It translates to CSVVRLQAPLDTQYF.